This TCR beta chain was sequenced in a study of blood T cell repertoires in COVID-19. In the study overall: Material from acute and convalescent COVID-19 was sourced from the United States, Italy and Spain. T cells, B-cell-depleted T cells, or PBMCs provided the cDNA or gDNA that served as material.

Assay: immunoSEQ multiplex PCR; the TCRdb copy retains only in-frame clones and omits some. The profile shows 200,000 to 250,000 clones, 85% to 90% of them singletons. The CDR3 has 13 amino acids. CDR1 and CDR2 (germline): LNHDA, SQIVND (reference sequence). Germline trimming cut 5 bases from V and 5 bases from J; bases unmatched to any gene: 6. The sample consisted of PBMCs or T cells enriched from blood (not recorded which). This clonotype originated in a woman between 45 and 65 years old with acute COVID-19. The chain has TRBV19 and TRBJ2-7; 7 nucleotides agree with TRBD1. The CDR3 nucleotides are TGTGCCAGTAGTGCCAGTCAGGGGGACGAGCAGTACTTC. Encoded protein: CASSASQGDEQYF.